Sequencing of this TCR beta chain was carried out in a study of control samples from healthy donors and cancer patients. Libraries were prepared by immunoSEQ multiplex PCR; TCRdb keeps only in-frame clonotypes and omits some of them. The sample has approximately 150,000 clones, more than 85% seen once; the top ten hold about 2%. V lost 7 bases to trimming and J lost 3 bases, with 15 bases between them. The germline CDR1 and CDR2 sequences are MNHNY and SVGAGI (reference sequence). The CDR3 is 15 amino acids. The chain carries TRBV6-6 and TRBJ1-4; no firm D call. Source material: blood. This TCR derives from a woman in her thirties or forties in good health. In nucleotides, the CDR3 is TGTGCCAGCACTAGAGGACGGCCATCTAATGAAAAACTGTTTTTT. Translated: CASTRGRPSNEKLFF.